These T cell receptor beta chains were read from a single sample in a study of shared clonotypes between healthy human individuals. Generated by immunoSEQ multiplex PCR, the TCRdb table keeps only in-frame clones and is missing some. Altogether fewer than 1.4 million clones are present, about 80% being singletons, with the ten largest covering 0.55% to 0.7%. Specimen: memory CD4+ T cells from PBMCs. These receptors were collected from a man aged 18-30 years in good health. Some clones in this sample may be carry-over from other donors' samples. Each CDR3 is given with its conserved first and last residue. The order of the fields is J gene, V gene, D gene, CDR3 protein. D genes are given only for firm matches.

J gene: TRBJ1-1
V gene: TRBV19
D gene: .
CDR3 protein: CASSRGSWNTEAFF

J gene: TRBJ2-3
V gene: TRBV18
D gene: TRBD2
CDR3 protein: CASSPRILAGAEDTQYF

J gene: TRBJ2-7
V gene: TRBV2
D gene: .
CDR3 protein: CASSVGEQYF

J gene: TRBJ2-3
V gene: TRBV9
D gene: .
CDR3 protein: CASSVVGRRSTQYF

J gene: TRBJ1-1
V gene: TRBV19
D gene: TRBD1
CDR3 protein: CASRNRQGASTEAFF

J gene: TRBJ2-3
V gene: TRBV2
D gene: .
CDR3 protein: CASNRASTDTQYF

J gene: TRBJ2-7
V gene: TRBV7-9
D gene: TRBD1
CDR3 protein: CASSLPGTGGIYEQYF

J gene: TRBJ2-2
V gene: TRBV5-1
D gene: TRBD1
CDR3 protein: CASRAGGTNTGELFF

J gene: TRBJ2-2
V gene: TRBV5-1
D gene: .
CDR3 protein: CASSLAQAGELFF

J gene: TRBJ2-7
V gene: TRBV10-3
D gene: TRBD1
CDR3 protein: CAISLQGNYEQYF

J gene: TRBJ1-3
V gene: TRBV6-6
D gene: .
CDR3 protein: CASSYSPRGTIYF

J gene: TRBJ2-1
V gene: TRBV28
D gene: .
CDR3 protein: CASELAHAYNEQFF

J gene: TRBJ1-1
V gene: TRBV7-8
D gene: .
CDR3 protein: CASSLVTGNTEAFF

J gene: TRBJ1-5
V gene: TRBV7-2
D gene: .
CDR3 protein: CASSGFNQPQHF

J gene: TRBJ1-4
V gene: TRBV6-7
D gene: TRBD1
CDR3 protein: CASSPRPGQGLDNEKLFF

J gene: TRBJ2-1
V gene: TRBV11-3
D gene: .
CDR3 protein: CASSASRDTEQFF

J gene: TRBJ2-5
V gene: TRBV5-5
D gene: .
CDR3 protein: CASSIGSGETQYF

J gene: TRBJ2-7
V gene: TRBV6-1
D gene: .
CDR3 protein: CASSEVASVNYEQYF

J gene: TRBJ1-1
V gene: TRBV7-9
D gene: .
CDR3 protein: CASSRGAGLNTEAFF

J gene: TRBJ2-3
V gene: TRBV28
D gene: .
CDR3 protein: CASSWGASTDTQYF

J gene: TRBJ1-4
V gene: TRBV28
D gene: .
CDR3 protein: CASRTTINEKLFF

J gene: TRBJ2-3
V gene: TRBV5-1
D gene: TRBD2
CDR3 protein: CASSLRYGGRNTDTQYF

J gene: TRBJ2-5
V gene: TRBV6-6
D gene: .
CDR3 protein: CATTPPRDGETQYF

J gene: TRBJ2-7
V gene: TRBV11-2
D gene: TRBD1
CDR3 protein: CASSLLGGQYYEQYF

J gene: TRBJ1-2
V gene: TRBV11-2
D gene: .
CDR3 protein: CASTRTDSNYGYTF

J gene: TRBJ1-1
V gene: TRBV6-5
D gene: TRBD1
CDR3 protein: CASSSDRGGEAFF

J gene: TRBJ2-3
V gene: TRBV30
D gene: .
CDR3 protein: CAWSRLDTDTQYF

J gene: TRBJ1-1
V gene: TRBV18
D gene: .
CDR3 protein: CASSQNVRAEDTEAFF

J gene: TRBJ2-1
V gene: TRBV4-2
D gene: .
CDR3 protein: CASSQVSREWSSYNEQFF

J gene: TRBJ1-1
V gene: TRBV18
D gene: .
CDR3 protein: CASSKTVSAPNTEAFF

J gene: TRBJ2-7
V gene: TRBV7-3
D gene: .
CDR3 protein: CATKPSRDAYEQYF

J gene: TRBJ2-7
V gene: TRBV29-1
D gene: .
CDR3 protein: CSVAGVGSSYEQYF

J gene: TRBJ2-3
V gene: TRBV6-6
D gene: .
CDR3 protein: CASRFRGYTQYF

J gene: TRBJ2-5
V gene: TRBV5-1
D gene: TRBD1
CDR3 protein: CASSTDRGKTQYF

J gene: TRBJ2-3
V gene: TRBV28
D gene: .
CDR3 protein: CASSAQQGLTQYF

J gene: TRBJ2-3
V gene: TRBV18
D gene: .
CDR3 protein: CASSSQASTDTQYF

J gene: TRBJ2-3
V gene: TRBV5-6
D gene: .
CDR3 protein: CASSLFGSSPTDTQYF

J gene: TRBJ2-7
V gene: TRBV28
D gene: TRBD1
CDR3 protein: CASATGTGYEQYF

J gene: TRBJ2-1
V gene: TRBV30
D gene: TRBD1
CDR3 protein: CAWSAGQGPQFF

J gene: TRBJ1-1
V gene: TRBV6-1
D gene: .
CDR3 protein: CASSEGSVGVPRGAFF

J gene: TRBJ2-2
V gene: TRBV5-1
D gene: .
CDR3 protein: CASSLAEGSGELFF

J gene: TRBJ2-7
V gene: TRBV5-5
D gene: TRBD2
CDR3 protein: CASSLESGREAEQYF

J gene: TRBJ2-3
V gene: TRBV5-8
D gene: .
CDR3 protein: CASFPSWRVDTQYF

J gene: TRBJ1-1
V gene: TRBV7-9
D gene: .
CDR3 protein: CASSPSGENTEAFF

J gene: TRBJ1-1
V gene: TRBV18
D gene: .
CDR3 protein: CASSPPLTGPMNTEAFF

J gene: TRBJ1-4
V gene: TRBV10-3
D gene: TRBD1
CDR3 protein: CAIRGDRVEEKLFF

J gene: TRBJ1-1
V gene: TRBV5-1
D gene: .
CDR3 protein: CASSLGGGYTEAFF

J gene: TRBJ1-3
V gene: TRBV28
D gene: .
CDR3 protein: CASSLEGGNTIYF

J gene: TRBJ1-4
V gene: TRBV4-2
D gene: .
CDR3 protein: CASSQERGVTNEKLFF

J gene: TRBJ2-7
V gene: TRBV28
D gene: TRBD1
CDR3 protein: CASSLSGGAYEQYF